The clone carrying this TCR beta chain has only one observation. What it binds is unknown. The data were obtained in a study of T cell responses to AZD1222 COVID-19 vaccine. Germline V gene data show CDR1 as ENHRY and CDR2 as SYGVKD. The CDR3 loop spans 14 amino acids. Trimming stripped 3 bases from V and 2 bases from J, with 10 bases between. Regarding the study as a whole: Baseline serology detected seropositivity in only a handful of AZD1222 recipients. At 160-218 and 743-854, vaccine-associated CD4 TCRs were dominant, and they spanned spike. Regions left unmutated in variants are reportedly the target of nearly half of spike-specific TCRs. White British ancestry dominated among donors, who included more females, and clonal diversity was possibly underestimated.

The repertoire was sequenced with immunoSEQ multiplex PCR; TCRdb's copy has only in-frame clones and lacks some. The sample lists roughly 80,000 clones, around 89% seen once, with more than 4.5% in the top ten. The TCR was taken from an adult in good health. This specimen consisted of peripheral blood, obtained on day 0 of MenACWY control vaccination. The V call is TRBV10-3, the J call TRBJ2-5; D remains unclear. The CDR3 DNA follows: TGTGCCATCAGTGAAGTTCGGCCTCAAGAGACCCAGTACTTC. Its translation: CAISEVRPQETQYF.